This TCR beta chain was recorded in a study of PD-L1 blockade in urothelial cancer. Background on the study: The study started patients on atezolizumab around 2014, giving 1,200 mg intravenously every 3 weeks.

The ends were cut back, 2 bases at V and 5 bases at J, with 9 bases in the middle. The CDR3 consists of 13 residues. Germline V gene data show CDR1 as SGHTA and CDR2 as FQGTGA. Only in-frame clones appear in the TCRdb table, and some are missing; sequencing was by immunoSEQ multiplex PCR. Of 70,000 or so clones listed, around 90% were seen once; the top ten hold less than 3.5%. Metastatic or locally advanced urothelial carcinoma was present in the patients. The starting material was PBMCs, obtained around atezolizumab (anti-PD-L1) treatment. The chain combines TRBV7-3 with TRBJ1-1, with D possibly matching TRBD1 (5 bases). This TCR derives from a man aged 60 to 69 with urothelial cancer. Here the CDR3 DNA reads TGTGCCAGCAGCTTAGGTGGGGCAACTGAAGCTTTCTTT. Translated, it gives CASSLGGATEAFF.